This T cell receptor beta chain was profiled in a study of blood T cell repertoires in COVID-19. Whole-study context: COVID-19 samples from acute and convalescent phases originated in the United States, Italy and Spain. Nucleic acid was either cDNA or gDNA, and it came from T cells, B-cell-depleted T cells, or PBMCs.

The data were produced by immunoSEQ multiplex PCR, yet TCRdb's version contains in-frame clones alone and is incomplete. Of approximately 140,000 clones listed, approximately 89% are singletons. This CDR3 contains 15 residues. After removal of 0 bases from V and 5 bases from J, the junction contained 6 bases not matched to a gene. The germline CDR1 and CDR2 sequences are MNHEY and SVGAGI. The chain links TRBV6-5 to TRBJ1-1; 7 bases match TRBD1. The sequenced material came from peripheral blood. This receptor was taken from a human donor in a cohort sampled during active COVID-19. The DNA of the CDR3 is TGTGCCAGCAGTTACTCAGGGGGCGCGGGGACTGAAGCTTTCTTT. As protein: CASSYSGGAGTEAFF.